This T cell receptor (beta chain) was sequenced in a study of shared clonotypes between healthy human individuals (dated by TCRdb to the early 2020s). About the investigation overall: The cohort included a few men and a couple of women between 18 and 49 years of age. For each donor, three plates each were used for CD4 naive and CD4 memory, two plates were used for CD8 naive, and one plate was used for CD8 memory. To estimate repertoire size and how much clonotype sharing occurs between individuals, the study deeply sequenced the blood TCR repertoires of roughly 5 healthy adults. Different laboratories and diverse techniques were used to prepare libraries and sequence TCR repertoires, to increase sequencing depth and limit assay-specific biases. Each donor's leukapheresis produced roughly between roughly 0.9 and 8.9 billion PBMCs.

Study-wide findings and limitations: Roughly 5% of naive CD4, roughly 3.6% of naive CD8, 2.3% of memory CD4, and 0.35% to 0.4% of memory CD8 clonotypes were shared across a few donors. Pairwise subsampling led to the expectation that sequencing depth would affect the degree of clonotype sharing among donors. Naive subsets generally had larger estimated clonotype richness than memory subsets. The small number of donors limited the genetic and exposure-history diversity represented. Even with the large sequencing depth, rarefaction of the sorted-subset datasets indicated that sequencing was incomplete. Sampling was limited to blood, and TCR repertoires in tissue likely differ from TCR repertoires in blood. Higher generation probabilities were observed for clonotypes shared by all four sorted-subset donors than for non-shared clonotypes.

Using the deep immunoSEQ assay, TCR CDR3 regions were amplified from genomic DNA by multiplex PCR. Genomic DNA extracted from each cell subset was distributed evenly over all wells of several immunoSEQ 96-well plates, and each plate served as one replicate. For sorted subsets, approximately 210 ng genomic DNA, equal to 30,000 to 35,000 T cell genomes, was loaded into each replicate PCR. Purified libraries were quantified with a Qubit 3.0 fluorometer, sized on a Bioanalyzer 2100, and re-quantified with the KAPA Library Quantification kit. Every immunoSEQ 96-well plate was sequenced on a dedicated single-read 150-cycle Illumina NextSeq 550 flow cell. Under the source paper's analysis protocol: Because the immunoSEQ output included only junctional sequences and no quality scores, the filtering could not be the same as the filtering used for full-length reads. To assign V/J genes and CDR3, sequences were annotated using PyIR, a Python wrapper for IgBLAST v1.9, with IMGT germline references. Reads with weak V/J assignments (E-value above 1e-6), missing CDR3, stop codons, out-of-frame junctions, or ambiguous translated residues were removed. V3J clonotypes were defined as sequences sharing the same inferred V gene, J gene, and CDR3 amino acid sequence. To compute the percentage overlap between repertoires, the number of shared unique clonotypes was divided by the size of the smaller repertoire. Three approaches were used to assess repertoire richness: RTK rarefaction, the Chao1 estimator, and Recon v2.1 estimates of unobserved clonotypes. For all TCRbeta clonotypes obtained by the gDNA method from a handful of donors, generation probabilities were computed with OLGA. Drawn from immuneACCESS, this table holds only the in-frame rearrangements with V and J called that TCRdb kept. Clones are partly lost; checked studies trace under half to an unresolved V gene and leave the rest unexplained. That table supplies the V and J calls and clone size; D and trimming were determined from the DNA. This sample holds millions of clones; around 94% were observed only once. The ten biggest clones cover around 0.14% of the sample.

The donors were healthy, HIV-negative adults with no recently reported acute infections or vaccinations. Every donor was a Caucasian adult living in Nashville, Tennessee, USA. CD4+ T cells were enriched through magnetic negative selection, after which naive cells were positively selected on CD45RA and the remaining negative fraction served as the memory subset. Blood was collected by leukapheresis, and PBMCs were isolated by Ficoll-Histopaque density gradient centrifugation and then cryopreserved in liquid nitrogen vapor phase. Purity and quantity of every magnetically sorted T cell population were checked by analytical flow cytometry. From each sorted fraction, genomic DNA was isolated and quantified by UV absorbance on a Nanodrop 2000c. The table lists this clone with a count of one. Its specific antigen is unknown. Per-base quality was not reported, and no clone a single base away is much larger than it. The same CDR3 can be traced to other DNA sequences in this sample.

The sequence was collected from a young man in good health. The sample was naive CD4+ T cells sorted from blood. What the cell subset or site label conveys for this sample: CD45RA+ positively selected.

The CDR3 reads as follows: CASSYSGQTNTEAFF. The nucleotide sequence reads TGTGCCAGCAGTTACTCGGGACAGACGAACACTGAAGCTTTCTTT. The chain is encoded by TRBV6-5 joined to TRBJ1-1, with 7 central nucleotides matching TRBD1. CDR1 and CDR2 are read off the germline V gene as MNHEY and SVGAGI. The CDR3 starts with the cysteine, ends with the phenylalanine, and has 15 residues. Left in the record is the CDR3 DNA by itself, 45 bases read in frame from the first base. V has 0 bases trimmed and J has 1 base trimmed; junction bases matching no gene number 2.